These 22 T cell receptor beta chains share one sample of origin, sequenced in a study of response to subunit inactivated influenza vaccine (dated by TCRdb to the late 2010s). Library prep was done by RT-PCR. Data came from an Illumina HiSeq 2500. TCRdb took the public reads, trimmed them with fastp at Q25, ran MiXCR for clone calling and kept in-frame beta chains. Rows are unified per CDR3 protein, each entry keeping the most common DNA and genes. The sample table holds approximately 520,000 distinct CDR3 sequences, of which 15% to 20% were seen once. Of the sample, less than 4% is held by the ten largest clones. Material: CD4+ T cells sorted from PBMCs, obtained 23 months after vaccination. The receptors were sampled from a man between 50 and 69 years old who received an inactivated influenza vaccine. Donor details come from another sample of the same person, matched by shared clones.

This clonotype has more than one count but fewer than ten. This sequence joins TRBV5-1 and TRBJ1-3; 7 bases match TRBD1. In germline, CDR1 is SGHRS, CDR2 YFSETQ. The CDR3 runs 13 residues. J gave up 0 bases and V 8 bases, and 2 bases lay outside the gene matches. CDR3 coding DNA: TGCGCCAGTGGACAGGACTCTGGAAACACCATATATTTT. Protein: CASGQDSGNTIYF.

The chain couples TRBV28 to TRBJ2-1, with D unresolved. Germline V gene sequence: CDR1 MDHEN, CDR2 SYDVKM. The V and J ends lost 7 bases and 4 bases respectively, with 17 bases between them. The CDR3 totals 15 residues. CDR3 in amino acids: CASTEGIIRYNEQFF. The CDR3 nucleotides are TGTGCCAGCACCGAAGGGATTATCAGGTACAATGAGCAGTTCTTC.

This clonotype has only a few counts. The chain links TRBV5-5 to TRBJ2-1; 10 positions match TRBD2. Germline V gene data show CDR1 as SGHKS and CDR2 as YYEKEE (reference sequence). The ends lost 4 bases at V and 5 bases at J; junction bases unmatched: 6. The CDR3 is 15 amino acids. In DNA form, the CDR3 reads TGTGCCAGCAGCGCGGGACTAGCGAGAGACAATGAGCAGTTCTTC. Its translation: CASSAGLARDNEQFF.

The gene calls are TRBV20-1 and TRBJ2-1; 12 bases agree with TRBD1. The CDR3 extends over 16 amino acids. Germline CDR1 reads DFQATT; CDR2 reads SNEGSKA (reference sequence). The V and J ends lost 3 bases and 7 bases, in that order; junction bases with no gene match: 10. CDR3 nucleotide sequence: TGCAGTGCTAGGGGACCCGGGACAGGGGGCCTGAATGAGCAGTTCTTC. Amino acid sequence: CSARGPGTGGLNEQFF.

The CDR3 spells CSALDIMNTEAFF. CDR3 sequence (DNA): TGCAGTGCCCTGGATATAATGAACACTGAAGCTTTCTTT. The chain recombines TRBV20-1 with TRBJ1-1; D is ambiguous. Germline CDR1 and CDR2: DFQATT and SNEGSKA (reference sequence). V lost 6 bases and J lost 0, with 11 bases in between. The CDR3 sequence is 13 residues long.

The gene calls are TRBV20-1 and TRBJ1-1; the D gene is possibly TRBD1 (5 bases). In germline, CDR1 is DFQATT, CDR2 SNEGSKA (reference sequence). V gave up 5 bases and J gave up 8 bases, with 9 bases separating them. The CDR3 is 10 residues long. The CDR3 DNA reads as TGCAGTGCTTGGGGGACGGAAGCTTTCTTT. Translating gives CSAWGTEAFF.

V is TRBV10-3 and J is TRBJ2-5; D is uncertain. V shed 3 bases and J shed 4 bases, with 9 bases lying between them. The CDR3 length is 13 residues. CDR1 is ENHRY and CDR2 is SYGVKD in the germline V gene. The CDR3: CAISDGTAETQYF. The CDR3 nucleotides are TGTGCCATCAGTGATGGAACAGCAGAGACCCAGTACTTC.

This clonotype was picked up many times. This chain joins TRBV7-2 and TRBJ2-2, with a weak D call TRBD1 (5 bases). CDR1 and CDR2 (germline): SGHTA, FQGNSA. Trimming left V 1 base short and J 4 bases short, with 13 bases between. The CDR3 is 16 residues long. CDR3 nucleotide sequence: TGTGCCAGCAGCTTAGAGGGGTTCCTGGGCACCGGGGAGCTGTTTTTT. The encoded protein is CASSLEGFLGTGELFF.

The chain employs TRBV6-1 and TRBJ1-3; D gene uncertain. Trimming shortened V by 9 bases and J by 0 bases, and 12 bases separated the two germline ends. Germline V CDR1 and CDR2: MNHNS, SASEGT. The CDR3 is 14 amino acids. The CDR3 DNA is TGTGCCAGTTTGCAGGCGGGCTCTGGAAACACCATATATTTT. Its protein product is CASLQAGSGNTIYF.

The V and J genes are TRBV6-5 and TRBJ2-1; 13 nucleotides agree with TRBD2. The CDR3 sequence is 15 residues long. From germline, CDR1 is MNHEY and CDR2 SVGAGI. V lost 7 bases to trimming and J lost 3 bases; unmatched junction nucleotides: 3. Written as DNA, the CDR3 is TGTGCCAGCATTAGGACTAGCGGGAGCTACAATGAGCAGTTCTTC. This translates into CASIRTSGSYNEQFF.

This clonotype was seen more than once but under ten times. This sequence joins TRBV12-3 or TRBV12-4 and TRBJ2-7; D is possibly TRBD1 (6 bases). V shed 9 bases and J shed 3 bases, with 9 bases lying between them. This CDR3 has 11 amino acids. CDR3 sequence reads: CARGHHYEQYF. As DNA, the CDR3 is TGTGCCAGGGGACACCACTACGAGCAGTACTTC.

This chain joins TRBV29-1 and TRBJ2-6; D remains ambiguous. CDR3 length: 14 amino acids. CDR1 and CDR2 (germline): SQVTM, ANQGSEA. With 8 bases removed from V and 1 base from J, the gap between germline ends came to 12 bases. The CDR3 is CSIRLGSGANVLTF. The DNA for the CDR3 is TGCAGCATCCGGCTAGGATCTGGGGCCAACGTCCTGACTTTC.

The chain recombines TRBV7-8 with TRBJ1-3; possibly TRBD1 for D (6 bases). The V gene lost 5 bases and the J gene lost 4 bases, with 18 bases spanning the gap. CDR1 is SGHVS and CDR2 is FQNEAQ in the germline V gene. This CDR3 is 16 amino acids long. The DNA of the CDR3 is TGTGCCAGCAGCACCCTGATCGGGGGCCAGGGAAACACCATATATTTT. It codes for CASSTLIGGQGNTIYF.

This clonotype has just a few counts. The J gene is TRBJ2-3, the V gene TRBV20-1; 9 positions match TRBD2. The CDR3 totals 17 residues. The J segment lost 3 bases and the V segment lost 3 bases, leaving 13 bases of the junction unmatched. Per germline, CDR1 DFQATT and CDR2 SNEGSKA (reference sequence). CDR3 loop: CSARAGLAGVPTDTQYF. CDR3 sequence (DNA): TGCAGTGCTAGGGCTGGGTTAGCGGGAGTACCGACAGATACGCAGTATTTT.

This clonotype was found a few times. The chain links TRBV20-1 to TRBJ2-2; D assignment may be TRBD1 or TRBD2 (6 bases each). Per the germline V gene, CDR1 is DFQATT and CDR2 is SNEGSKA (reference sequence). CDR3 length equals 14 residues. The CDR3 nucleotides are TGCAGCGCGGGACATCATCAGAACACCGGGGAGCTGTTTTTT. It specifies CSAGHHQNTGELFF.

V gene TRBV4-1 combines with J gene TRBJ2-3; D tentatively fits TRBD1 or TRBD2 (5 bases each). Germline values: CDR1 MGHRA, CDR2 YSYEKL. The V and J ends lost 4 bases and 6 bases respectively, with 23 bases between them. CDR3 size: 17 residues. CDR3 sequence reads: CASSRWPPGPLRDTQYF. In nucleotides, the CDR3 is TGCGCCAGCAGCCGATGGCCACCGGGGCCGCTCAGGGATACGCAGTATTTT.

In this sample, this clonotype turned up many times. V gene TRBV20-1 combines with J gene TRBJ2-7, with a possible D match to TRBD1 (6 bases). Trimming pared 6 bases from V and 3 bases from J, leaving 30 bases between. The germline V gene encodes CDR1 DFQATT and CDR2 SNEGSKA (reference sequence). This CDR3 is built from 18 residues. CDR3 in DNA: TGCAGTGCAAGCTACCTGGACCCAGTCAAGGGGACACTCTACGAGCAGTACTTC. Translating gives CSASYLDPVKGTLYEQYF.

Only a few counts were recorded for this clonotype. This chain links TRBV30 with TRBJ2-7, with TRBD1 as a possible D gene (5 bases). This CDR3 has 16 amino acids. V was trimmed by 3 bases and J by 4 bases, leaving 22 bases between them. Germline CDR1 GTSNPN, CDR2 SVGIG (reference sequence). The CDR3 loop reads CAWRGQGVAQIYEQYF. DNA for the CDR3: TGTGCCTGGAGGGGCCAGGGTGTTGCCCAGATTTACGAGCAGTACTTC.

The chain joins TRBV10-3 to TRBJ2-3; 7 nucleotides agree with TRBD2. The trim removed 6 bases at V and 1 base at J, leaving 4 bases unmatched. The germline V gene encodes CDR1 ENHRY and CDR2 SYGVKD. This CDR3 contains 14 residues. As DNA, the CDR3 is TGTGCCATCAGAGCTAGCGGACGCACAGATACGCAGTATTTT. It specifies CAIRASGRTDTQYF.

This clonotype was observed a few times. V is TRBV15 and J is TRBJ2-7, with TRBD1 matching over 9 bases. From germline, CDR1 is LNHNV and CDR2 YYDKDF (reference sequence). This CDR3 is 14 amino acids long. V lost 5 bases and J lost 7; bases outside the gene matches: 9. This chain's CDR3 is CATSGYRGPGEQYF. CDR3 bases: TGTGCCACCAGCGGATACAGGGGGCCGGGTGAGCAGTACTTC.

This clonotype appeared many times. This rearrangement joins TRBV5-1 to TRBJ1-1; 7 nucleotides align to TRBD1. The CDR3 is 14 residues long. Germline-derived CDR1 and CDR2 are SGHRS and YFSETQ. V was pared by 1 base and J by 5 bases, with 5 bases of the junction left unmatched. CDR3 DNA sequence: TGCGCCAGCAGCTTGACAGGGGAGAAGACTGAAGCTTTCTTT. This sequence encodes CASSLTGEKTEAFF.

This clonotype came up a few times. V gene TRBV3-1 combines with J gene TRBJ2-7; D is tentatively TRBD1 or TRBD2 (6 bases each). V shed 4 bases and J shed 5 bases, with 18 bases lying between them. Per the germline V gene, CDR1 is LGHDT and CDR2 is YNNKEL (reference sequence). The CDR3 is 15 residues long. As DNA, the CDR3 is TGTGCCAGCAGCCTCCTAGCCAACGGGGGCAACGAGCAGTACTTC. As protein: CASSLLANGGNEQYF.